What follows are 9 T cell receptor beta chains derived from one specimen sequenced in a study of untreated major depressive disorder. Repertoires were generated with immunoSEQ multiplex PCR, while TCRdb's copy carries only in-frame clones and drops some. The sample has roughly 13,000 clones, just over 90% seen once. Study-wide points: CD4+ T cells from depressed patients used TRBV05-01 (Vbeta 5.1) more often than controls.

These receptors lack a known antigen. Sequencing was performed on CD4+ T cells from PBMCs. Every receptor here comes from a woman aged 25 to 39 with major depressive disorder.

This clone was observed a single time. This chain links TRBV11-3 with TRBJ1-1; possibly TRBD1 for D (5 bases). CDR3 size: 14 residues. Germline values: CDR1 SGHNT, CDR2 YENEEA. V dropped 7 bases and J dropped 4 bases, with 16 bases sitting between them. This chain's CDR3 is CASTSGGYRTEAFF. CDR3 nucleotides: TGTGCCAGCACCTCCGGGGGGTATCGCACTGAAGCTTTCTTT.

This clone was counted once. This chain links TRBV29-1 with TRBJ1-1; 8 bases align to TRBD1. Germline V gene lookup returns CDR1 SQVTM and CDR2 ANQGSEA. This CDR3 contains 16 residues. The junction had 8 bases not matched to a gene; V was cut back by 2 bases and J by 0 bases. This chain's CDR3 is CSVERVAGGLNTEAFF. CDR3 coding DNA: TGCAGCGTTGAAAGGGTGGCAGGGGGCCTGAACACTGAAGCTTTCTTT.

The chain is built from TRBV5-4 and TRBJ1-1; D is unclear. CDR3 length: 14 amino acids. Deletions cut 1 base from V and 3 bases from J, with 10 bases between. The germline CDR1 and CDR2 sequences are SGHNT and YYREEE (reference sequence). This CDR3 is CASSLISSDTEAFF. CDR3 coding DNA: TGTGCCAGCAGCTTGATTAGCAGCGACACTGAAGCTTTCTTT.

The V gene is TRBV7-3, the J gene TRBJ2-5; no firm D call. The germline CDR1 and CDR2 sequences are SGHTA and FQGTGA. The V end was cut by 5 bases, the J end by 5 bases, with 12 bases between. The length of the CDR3 is 13 residues. CDR3 sequence reads: CASSPIIGETQYF. CDR3 DNA: TGTGCCAGCAGCCCGATTATAGGGGAGACCCAGTACTTC.

The chain joins TRBV12-5 to TRBJ2-2, with a possible D match to TRBD2 (6 bases). This CDR3 has 12 residues. Trimming shortened V by 10 bases and J by 10 bases, and 16 bases separated the two germline ends. The germline CDR1 and CDR2 sequences are LGHNT and FRNRAP. For the CDR3, the DNA is TGTGCTACGGGACTTCAACCGGAGGAGCTGTTTTTT. Translated: CATGLQPEELFF. The full variable domain, with the rest looked up from reference TRBV12-5 and TRBJ2-2, is DARVTQTPRHKVTEMGQEVTMRCQPILGHNTVFWYRQTMMQGLELLAYFRNRAPLDDSGMPKDRFSAEMPDATLATLKIQPSEPRDSAVYFCATGLQPEELFFGEGSRLTVL.

The CDR3 spells CASSGDLNTEAFF. For the CDR3, the DNA is TGCGCCAGCAGTGGGGATCTGAACACTGAAGCTTTCTTT. The rearrangement links TRBV10-1 to TRBJ1-1, with no clear D. The CDR3 covers 13 residues. Germline V gives CDR1 WNHNN, CDR2 SYGVQD (reference sequence). With 4 bases removed from V and 0 bases from J, the gap between germline ends came to 6 bases.

The chain carries TRBV5-1 and TRBJ2-3, with no clear D. The CDR3 totals 13 residues. Trimming took 0 bases from V and 5 from J, leaving 7 bases between them. Germline CDR1 reads SGHRS; CDR2 reads YFSETQ. The CDR3 is CASSLEFQDTQYF. The CDR3 DNA sequence: TGCGCCAGCAGCTTGGAATTTCAAGATACGCAGTATTTT.

The chain combines TRBV6-1 with TRBJ2-1; 10 bases fit TRBD2. V dropped 8 bases and J dropped 9; count of bases not matched to a gene: 10. Per germline, CDR1 MNHNS and CDR2 SASEGT. The CDR3 is 14 amino acids. CDR3 amino acids: CASESGRAWAEQFF. The CDR3 DNA follows: TGTGCCAGCGAGAGCGGGAGGGCCTGGGCTGAGCAGTTCTTC.

The rearrangement links TRBV10-3 to TRBJ2-6; TRBD1 matches at 7 bases. After removal of 0 bases from V and 2 bases from J, the junction contained 1 base not matched to a gene. CDR3 length equals 16 residues. Germline assignment: CDR1 ENHRY and CDR2 SYGVKD. CDR3 protein: CAISESDRAGANVLTF. The CDR3 nucleotides read TGTGCCATCAGTGAGTCTGACAGGGCTGGGGCCAACGTCCTGACTTTC.